This TCR beta chain was sequenced in a study of blood T cell repertoires in COVID-19. Study-level background: Sources were T cells, B-cell-depleted T cells, or PBMCs; the material itself was cDNA or gDNA.

The data were produced by immunoSEQ multiplex PCR, yet TCRdb's version contains in-frame clones alone and is incomplete. Counted here are about 170,000 clones, approximately 83% occurring once; the ten biggest clones make up around 9.9%. Sequencing was carried out using peripheral blood. The TCR sequence derives from a man between 65 and 80 years old with active or convalescent COVID-19.

For the CDR3, the DNA is TGTGCCAGCAGTGTGGTCAGGGAAGAGACCCAGTACTTC. Its translation is CASSVVREETQYF. The chain is built from TRBV6-2 or TRBV6-3 and TRBJ2-5, with a possible D match to TRBD1 (5 bases). Between the trimmed V and J ends, which lost 5 bases and 3 bases, there was a span of 10 bases. The CDR3 contains 13 residues. Germline values: CDR1 MNHEY, CDR2 SVGEGT.